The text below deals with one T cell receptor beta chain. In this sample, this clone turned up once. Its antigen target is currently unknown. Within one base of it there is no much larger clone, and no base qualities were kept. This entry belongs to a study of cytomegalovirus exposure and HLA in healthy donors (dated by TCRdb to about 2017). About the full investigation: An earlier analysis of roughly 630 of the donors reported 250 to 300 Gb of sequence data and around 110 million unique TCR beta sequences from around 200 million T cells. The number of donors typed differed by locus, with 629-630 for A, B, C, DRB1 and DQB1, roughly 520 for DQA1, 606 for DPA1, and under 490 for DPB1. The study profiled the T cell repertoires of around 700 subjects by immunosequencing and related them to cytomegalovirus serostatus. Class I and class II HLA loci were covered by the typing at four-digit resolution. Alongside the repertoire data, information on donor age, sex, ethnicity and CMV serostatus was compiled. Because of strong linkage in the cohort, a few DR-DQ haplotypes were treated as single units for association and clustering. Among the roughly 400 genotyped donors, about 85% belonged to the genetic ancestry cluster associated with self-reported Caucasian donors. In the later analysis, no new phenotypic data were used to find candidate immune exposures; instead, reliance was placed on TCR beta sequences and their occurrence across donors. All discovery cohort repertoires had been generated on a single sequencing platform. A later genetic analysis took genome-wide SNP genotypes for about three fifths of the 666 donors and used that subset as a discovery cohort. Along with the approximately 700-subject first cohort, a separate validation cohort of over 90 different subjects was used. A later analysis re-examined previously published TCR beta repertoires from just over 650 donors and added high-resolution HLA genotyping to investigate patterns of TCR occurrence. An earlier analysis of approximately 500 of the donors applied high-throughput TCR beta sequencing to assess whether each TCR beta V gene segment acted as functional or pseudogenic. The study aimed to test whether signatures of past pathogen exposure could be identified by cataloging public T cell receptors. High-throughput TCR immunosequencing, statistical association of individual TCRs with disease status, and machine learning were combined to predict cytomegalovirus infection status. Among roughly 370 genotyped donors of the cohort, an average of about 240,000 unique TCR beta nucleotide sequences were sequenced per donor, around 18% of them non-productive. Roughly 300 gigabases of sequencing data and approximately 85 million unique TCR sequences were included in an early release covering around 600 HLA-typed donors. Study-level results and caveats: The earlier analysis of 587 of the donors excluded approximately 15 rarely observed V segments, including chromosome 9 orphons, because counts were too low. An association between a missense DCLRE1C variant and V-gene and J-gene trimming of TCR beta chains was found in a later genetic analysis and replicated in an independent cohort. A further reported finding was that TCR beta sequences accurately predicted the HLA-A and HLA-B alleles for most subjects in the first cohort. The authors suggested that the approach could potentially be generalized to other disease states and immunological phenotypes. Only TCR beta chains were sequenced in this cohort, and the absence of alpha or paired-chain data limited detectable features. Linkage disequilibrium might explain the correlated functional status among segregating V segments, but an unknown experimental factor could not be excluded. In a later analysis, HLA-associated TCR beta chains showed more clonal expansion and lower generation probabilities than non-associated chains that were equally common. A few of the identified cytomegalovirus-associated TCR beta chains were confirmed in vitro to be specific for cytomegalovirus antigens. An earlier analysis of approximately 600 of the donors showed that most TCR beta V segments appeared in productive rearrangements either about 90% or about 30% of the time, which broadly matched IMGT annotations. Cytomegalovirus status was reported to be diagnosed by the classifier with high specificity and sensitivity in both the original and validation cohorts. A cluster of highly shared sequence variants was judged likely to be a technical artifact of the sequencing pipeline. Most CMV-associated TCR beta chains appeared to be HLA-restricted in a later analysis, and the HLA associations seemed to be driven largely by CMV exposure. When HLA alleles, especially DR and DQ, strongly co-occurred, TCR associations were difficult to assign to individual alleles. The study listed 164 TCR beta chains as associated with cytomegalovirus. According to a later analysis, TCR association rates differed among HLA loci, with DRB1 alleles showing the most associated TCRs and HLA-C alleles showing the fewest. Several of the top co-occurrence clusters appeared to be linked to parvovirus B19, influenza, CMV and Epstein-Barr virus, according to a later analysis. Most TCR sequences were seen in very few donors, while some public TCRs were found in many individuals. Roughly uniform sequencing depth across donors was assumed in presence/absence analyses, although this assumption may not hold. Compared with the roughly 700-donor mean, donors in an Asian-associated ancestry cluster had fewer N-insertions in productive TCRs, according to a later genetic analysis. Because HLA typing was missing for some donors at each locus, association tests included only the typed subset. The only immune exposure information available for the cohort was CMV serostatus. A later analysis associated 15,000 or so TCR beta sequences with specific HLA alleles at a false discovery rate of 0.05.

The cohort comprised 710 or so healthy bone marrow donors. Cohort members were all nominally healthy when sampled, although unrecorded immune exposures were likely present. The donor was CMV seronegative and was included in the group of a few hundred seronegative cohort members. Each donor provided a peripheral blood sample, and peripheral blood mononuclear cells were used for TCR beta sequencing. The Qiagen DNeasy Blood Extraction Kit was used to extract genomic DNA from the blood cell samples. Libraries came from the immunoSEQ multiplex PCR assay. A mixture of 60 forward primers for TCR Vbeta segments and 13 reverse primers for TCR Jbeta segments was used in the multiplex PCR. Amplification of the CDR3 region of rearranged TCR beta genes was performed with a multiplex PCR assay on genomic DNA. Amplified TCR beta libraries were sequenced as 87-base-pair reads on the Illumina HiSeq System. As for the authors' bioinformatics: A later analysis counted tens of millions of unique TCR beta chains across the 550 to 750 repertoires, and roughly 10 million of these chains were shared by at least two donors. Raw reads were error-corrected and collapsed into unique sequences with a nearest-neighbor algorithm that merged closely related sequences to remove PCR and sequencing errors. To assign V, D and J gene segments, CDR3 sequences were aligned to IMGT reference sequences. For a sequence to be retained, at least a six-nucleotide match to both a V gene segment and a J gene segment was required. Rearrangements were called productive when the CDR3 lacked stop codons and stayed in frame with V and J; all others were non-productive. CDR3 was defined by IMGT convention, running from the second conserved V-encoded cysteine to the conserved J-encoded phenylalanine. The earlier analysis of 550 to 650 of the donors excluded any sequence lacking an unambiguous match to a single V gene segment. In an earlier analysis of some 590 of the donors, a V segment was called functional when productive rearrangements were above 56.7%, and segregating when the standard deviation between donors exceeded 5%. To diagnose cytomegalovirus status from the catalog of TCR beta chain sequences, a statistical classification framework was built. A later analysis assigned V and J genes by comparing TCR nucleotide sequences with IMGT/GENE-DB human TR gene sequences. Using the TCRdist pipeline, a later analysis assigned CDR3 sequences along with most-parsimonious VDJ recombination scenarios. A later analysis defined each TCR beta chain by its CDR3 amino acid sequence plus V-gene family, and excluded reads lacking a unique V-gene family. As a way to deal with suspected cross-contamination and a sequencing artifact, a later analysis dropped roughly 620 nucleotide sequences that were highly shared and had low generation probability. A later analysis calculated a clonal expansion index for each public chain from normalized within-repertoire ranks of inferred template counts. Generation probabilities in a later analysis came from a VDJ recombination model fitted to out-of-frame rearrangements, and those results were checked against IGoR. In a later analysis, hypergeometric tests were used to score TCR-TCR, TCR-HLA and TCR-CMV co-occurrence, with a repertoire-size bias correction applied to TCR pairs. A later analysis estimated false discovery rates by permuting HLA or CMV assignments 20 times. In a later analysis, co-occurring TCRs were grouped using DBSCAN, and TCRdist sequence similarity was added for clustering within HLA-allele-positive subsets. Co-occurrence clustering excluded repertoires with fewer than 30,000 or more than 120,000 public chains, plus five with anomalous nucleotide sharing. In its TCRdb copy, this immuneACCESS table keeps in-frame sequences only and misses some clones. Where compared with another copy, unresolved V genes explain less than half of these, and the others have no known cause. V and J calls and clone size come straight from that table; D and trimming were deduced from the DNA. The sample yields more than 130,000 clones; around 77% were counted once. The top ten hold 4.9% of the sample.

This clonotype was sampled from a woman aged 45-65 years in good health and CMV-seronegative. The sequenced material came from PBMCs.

The DNA sequence is TGTGCCAGCAGCCCGATCGCGGGGGGGGTCCACCAAGAGACCCAGTACTTC. This codes for CASSPIAGGVHQETQYF. This chain is built from TRBV11-2 and TRBJ2-5, and TRBD2 matches 9 of the central bases. The CDR3 has 17 amino acids, counting the end cysteine and phenylalanine. Here the CDR3 DNA is all that survives: 51 bases in frame from base 1. Germline trimming: 5 bases from V, 0 bases from J; junction bases outside gene matches: 10. The germline V gene sets CDR1 to SGHAT and CDR2 to FQNNGV.